Shown below are 12 T cell receptor beta chains from a single sample sequenced in a study of vaccination and CD4 T cells after COVID-19. Treatment reported: 10-day PBMC culture with coronavirus spike peptide pools or control peptides (ViraFEST assay). Antigen specificity for these receptors is unknown. With the Oncomine TCR Beta short-read assay, DNA from cultured CD4+ T cells was sequenced. MiXCR, applied by TCRdb to the PCR reads, yields one record per CDR3 protein. The table records about 17,000 distinct CDR3 sequences, just under 30% of them present only once. The sample was cultured CD4+ T cells from blood. The receptors were gathered from a human donor with COVID-19.

This clonotype has only a few counts. The CDR3 DNA is TGTGCCAGCAGTGACCGTCCCGCCGATACGCAGTATTTT. Amino acids: CASSDRPADTQYF. The V call is TRBV6-4, the J call TRBJ2-3; D unclear. The CDR3 runs to 13 residues. The V gene lost 2 bases and the J gene lost 6 bases, with 9 bases spanning the gap. Germline V lookup: CDR1 MRHNA, CDR2 SNTAGT.

This clonotype was picked up a small number of times. CDR3 DNA sequence: TGTGCCAGCAGTTTAGGGGGTGGCTATGGAAACACCATATATTTT. It specifies CASSLGGGYGNTIYF. The chain joins TRBV28 to TRBJ1-3; possible D gene TRBD1, 5 bases. Germline assignment: CDR1 MDHEN and CDR2 SYDVKM. The V end was cut by 2 bases, the J end by 3 bases, with 11 bases between. CDR3 length equals 15 residues.

This chain links TRBV7-8 with TRBJ2-1, with D possibly TRBD1 on 6 matching bases. The CDR3 has 17 residues. Germline CDR1 and CDR2: SGHVS and FQNEAQ. Trimming left V 5 bases short and J 6 bases short, with 23 bases between. The CDR3 loop is CASSPASGQGRSNEQFF. In DNA, the CDR3 is TGTGCCAGCAGCCCCGCTTCGGGGCAGGGGAGATCCAATGAGCAGTTCTTC. Full variable domain (remainder filled in from reference TRBV7-8 and TRBJ2-1): GAGVSQSPRYKVAKRGQDVALRCDPISGHVSLFWYQQALGQGPEFLTYFQNEAQLDKSGLPSDRFFAERPEGSVSTLKIQRTQQEDSAVYLCASSPASGQGRSNEQFFGPGTRLTVL.

This clonotype was counted a few times. The CDR3: CASTSGGVRQPQHF. For the CDR3, the DNA is TGTGCCAGTACCTCAGGGGGAGTGAGGCAGCCCCAGCATTTT. This sequence joins TRBV19 and TRBJ1-5, with 7 bases fitting TRBD1. Germline-derived CDR1 and CDR2 are LNHDA and SQIVND (reference sequence). Losses at the gene ends were 7 bases for V and 7 bases for J; bases not matched to a gene: 10. The CDR3 is 14 amino acids. The entire variable domain, with the rest obtained from reference TRBV19 and TRBJ1-5, is as follows: DGGITQSPKYLFRKEGQNVTLSCEQNLNHDAMYWYRQDPGQGLRLIYYSQIVNDFQKGDIAEGYSVSREKKESFPLTVTSAQKNPTAFYLCASTSGGVRQPQHFGDGTRLSIL.

The rearrangement uses TRBV6-1 and TRBJ1-4; perhaps TRBD1 as D (5 bases). From germline, CDR1 is MNHNS and CDR2 SASEGT. CDR3 size: 15 residues. The ends were cut back, 6 bases at V and 4 bases at J, with 15 bases in the middle. The CDR3 protein is CASRGSGGSNEKLFF. The CDR3 DNA reads TGTGCCAGCAGAGGATCCGGGGGGAGTAATGAAAAACTGTTTTTT.

This chain connects TRBV7-2 to TRBJ1-6, with D maybe TRBD1 (6 bases). Trimming took off 2 bases at V and 9 bases at J, with 17 bases between the two ends. The CDR3 has 16 residues. The germline CDR1 and CDR2 sequences are SGHTA and FQGNSA. As DNA, the CDR3 is TGTGCCAGCAGCTTAAGGGGGGTGGGGACTGCTTCACCCCTCCACTTT. Its protein is CASSLRGVGTASPLHF.

This clonotype was found a few times. The chain carries TRBV6-1 and TRBJ1-2; perhaps TRBD1 as D (5 bases). V dropped 6 bases and J dropped 8 bases, with 13 bases sitting between them. Germline CDR1 MNHNS, CDR2 SASEGT. This CDR3 is 12 amino acids long. The CDR3 protein is CASRNQGSGYTF. The CDR3, as DNA: TGTGCCAGCAGAAATCAGGGTAGCGGCTACACCTTC.

This clonotype was counted a few times. The chain combines TRBV30 with TRBJ1-1, with 8 nucleotides matching TRBD1. Germline trimming cut 5 bases from V and 1 base from J; bases unmatched to any gene: 9. The CDR3 consists of 15 residues. Per the germline V gene, CDR1 is GTSNPN and CDR2 is SVGIG (reference sequence). CDR3: CAWGTGTGPNTEAFF. The CDR3 nucleotides read TGTGCCTGGGGGACCGGGACAGGCCCGAACACTGAAGCTTTCTTT. The full variable domain, with the rest looked up from reference TRBV30 and TRBJ1-1, is SQTIHQWPATLVQPVGSPLSLECTVEGTSNPNLYWYRQAAGRGLQLLFYSVGIGQISSEVPQNLSASRPQDRQFILSSKKLLLSDSGFYLCAWGTGTGPNTEAFFGQGTRLTVV.

The chain combines TRBV7-8 with TRBJ2-3, with D perhaps TRBD2 (5 bases). There are 14 residues in the CDR3. Germline V gene sequence: CDR1 SGHVS, CDR2 FQNEAQ. V was trimmed by 10 bases and J by 3 bases, leaving 17 bases between them. The CDR3 nucleotides read TGTGCCACAACCGGGCCGGGGATGACAGATACGCAGTATTTT. Translated: CATTGPGMTDTQYF. Based on the CDR3 plus reference TRBV7-8 and TRBJ2-3, the full variable domain is GAGVSQSPRYKVAKRGQDVALRCDPISGHVSLFWYQQALGQGPEFLTYFQNEAQLDKSGLPSDRFFAERPEGSVSTLKIQRTQQEDSAVYLCATTGPGMTDTQYFGPGTRLTVL.

The table lists this clonotype with a few counts. The chain links TRBV28 to TRBJ1-5; D unresolved. With 9 bases removed from V and 3 bases from J, the gap between germline ends came to 15 bases. The V gene's germline CDR1 is MDHEN and CDR2 SYDVKM. The CDR3 has 14 amino acids. CDR3 protein: CASGLISHNQPQHF. The DNA for the CDR3 is TGTGCCAGTGGTTTAATATCGCACAATCAGCCCCAGCATTTT.

There are a few counts of this clonotype. The gene calls are TRBV10-3 and TRBJ1-3; D gene ambiguous. V was shortened by 6 bases and J by 5 bases, with 17 bases between the two germline ends. The CDR3 is 15 residues long. CDR1 ENHRY and CDR2 SYGVKD come from the germline V gene. The CDR3 DNA reads as TGTGCCATCAGGAAGGTTCTTCTTGAGCGAAACACCATATATTTT. The encoded protein is CAIRKVLLERNTIYF.

This clonotype showed up just a few times. The genes are TRBV12-3 or TRBV12-4 and TRBJ2-5; D is unresolved. The V end lost 5 bases, the J end lost 2 bases, and 12 bases lay between the germline ends. The CDR3 length is 14 residues. The CDR3 DNA sequence: TGTGCCAGCAGTCAAAACAGCCCACAAGAGACCCAGTACTTC. Translation: CASSQNSPQETQYF.